This passage covers 21 T cell receptor beta chains from one sample sequenced in a study of T cells after yellow fever vaccination. One entry per CDR3 protein results from TCRdb running MiXCR on the 5' RACE reads. The sample shows approximately 330,000 distinct CDR3 sequences, over 4% of them seen only once. Specimen: PBMCs, collected 5 days after the yellow fever booster vaccination. The origin of the receptors is a man between 18 and 29 years old who received the YFV17D yellow fever vaccine.

This clonotype has just a few counts. DNA for the CDR3: TGTGCCAGCAGTCCCCTAGGAGGAGCGGCCACAGATACGCAGTATTTT. This gives the protein CASSPLGGAATDTQYF. This chain uses TRBV7-9 with TRBJ2-3, with D tentatively TRBD2 (5 bases). The germline V gene encodes CDR1 SEHNR and CDR2 FQNEAQ (reference sequence). The V end was cut by 6 bases, the J end by 2 bases, with 18 bases between. The CDR3 has 16 residues.

There are a few counts of this clonotype. The chain has TRBV6-2 or TRBV6-3 and TRBJ2-2; TRBD2 aligns across 7 bases. This CDR3 region has 13 residues. After removal of 2 bases from V and 7 bases from J, the junction contained 1 base not matched to a gene. Germline V gene sequence: CDR1 MNHEY, CDR2 SVGEGT. The CDR3 loop reads CASSYGGVGELFF. In DNA, the CDR3 is TGTGCCAGCAGTTACGGGGGGGTCGGGGAGCTGTTTTTT.

The V and J genes are TRBV6-2 or TRBV6-3 and TRBJ1-5, with D perhaps matching TRBD1 (6 bases). Germline CDR1 is MNHEY and CDR2 is SVGEGT. The ends were cut back, 6 bases at V and 7 bases at J, with 13 bases in the middle. This CDR3 spans 13 amino acids. CDR3 DNA sequence: TGTGCCAGCAGCATAGGGGGTCAACAGCCCCAGCATTTT. It translates to CASSIGGQQPQHF.

V gene TRBV20-1 combines with J gene TRBJ2-3; no clear D gene. The CDR3 has 14 amino acids. Deletions cut 2 bases from V and 2 bases from J, with 11 bases between. CDR1 is DFQATT and CDR2 is SNEGSKA in the germline V gene (reference sequence). DNA for the CDR3: TGCAGTGCTAGATCCGAGCCCCCCACAGATACGCAGTATTTT. This translates into CSARSEPPTDTQYF.

This clonotype was recorded at least ten times. The chain combines TRBV20-1 with TRBJ2-2, with 9 bases identical to TRBD2. Trimming cost V 6 bases and J 2 bases; bases outside gene matches: 10. This CDR3 contains 16 residues. CDR1 and CDR2 (germline): DFQATT, SNEGSKA (reference sequence). This CDR3 is CSASLSGGYNTGELFF. CDR3 sequence (DNA): TGCAGTGCATCCCTTAGCGGGGGTTATAACACCGGGGAGCTGTTTTTT.

V gene TRBV3-1 combines with J gene TRBJ2-3; 9 bases are a match to TRBD2. V was clipped by 4 bases and J by 2 bases; unmatched bases: 13. From germline, CDR1 is LGHDT and CDR2 YNNKEL (reference sequence). CDR3 size: 18 residues. In nucleotides, the CDR3 is TGTGCCAGCAGCCCCCGCATTCGAGCGGGGGGATTCACAGATACGCAGTATTTT. Its protein product is CASSPRIRAGGFTDTQYF.

At least ten counts were recorded for this clonotype. The J gene is TRBJ2-1, the V gene TRBV10-2, with D possibly matching TRBD1 (5 bases). V lost 2 bases to trimming and J lost 7 bases, with 12 bases between them. Germline V gene data show CDR1 as WSHSY and CDR2 as SAAADI. The CDR3 runs to 14 residues. This CDR3 reads CASSEPDIGNEQFF. CDR3 sequence (DNA): TGCGCCAGCAGTGAGCCGGACATAGGGAATGAGCAGTTCTTC.

This clonotype was seen more than once but under ten times. The V gene is TRBV4-2, the J gene TRBJ2-6, with unresolved D. V was clipped by 5 bases and J by 0 bases, with 14 bases between them. This CDR3 is 17 amino acids long. The germline V gene encodes CDR1 LGHNA and CDR2 YNFKEQ. Written as DNA, the CDR3 is TGTGCCAGCAGCGTCCGGGCCCCGAGCTCTGGGGCCAACGTCCTGACTTTC. The encoded protein is CASSVRAPSSGANVLTF.

This chain uses TRBV29-1 with TRBJ2-6; D gene uncertain. Germline V CDR1 and CDR2: SQVTM, ANQGSEA. The CDR3 has 14 amino acids. V was pared by 0 bases and J by 2 bases, with 5 bases between. The CDR3 here is CSVEEVPGANVLTF. The CDR3 nucleotides are TGCAGCGTTGAAGAAGTCCCTGGGGCCAACGTCCTGACTTTC.

There are a few counts of this clonotype. The chain links TRBV15 to TRBJ2-1, with D possibly being TRBD2 (5 bases). Trimming pared 3 bases from V and 5 bases from J, leaving 11 bases between. The CDR3 loop spans 14 amino acids. Germline values: CDR1 LNHNV, CDR2 YYDKDF (reference sequence). The CDR3: CATSSAPGNNEQFF. The CDR3 coding sequence is TGTGCCACCAGCAGTGCCCCGGGGAACAATGAGCAGTTCTTC.

This clonotype was recorded at least ten times. The chain employs TRBV5-1 and TRBJ2-4, with D hard to call. The CDR3 totals 15 residues. Per the germline V gene, CDR1 is SGHRS and CDR2 is YFSETQ. Trimming cost V 5 bases and J 8 bases, with 20 bases left between them. This CDR3 reads CASRYSSQIEDIQYF. The CDR3 region has the DNA TGCGCCAGCAGATATTCCAGCCAGATCGAGGACATTCAGTACTTC.

V and J are TRBV7-2 and TRBJ1-6; D remains unclear. From germline, CDR1 is SGHTA and CDR2 FQGNSA. The CDR3 totals 16 residues. Trimming cost V 4 bases and J 3 bases, with 13 bases left between them. CDR3 nucleotide sequence: TGTGCCAGCAGCTATGCGTTGGGAAGCTATAATTCACCCCTCCACTTT. Its translation: CASSYALGSYNSPLHF.

A few counts support this clonotype. This chain links TRBV5-6 with TRBJ1-3; D unresolved. V shed 2 bases and J shed 11 bases, with 14 bases lying between them. Germline values: CDR1 SGHDT, CDR2 YYEEEE. The CDR3 runs to 13 residues. Here the CDR3 reads CASSLRHAGAIYF. The CDR3 nucleotides read TGTGCCAGCAGCTTAAGGCACGCCGGGGCCATATATTTT.

This clonotype showed up just a few times. V usage is TRBV28 and J usage is TRBJ2-1; possibly TRBD1 for D (6 bases). There are 14 residues in the CDR3. The V and J ends lost 7 bases and 2 bases respectively, with 12 bases between them. CDR1 MDHEN and CDR2 SYDVKM come from the germline V gene. The CDR3 nucleotides are TGTGCCAGCATTGAAGCAGGGGCCTACAATGAGCAGTTCTTC. This codes for CASIEAGAYNEQFF. Together with reference TRBV28 and TRBJ2-1, the CDR3 gives the full variable domain: DVKVTQSSRYLVKRTGEKVFLECVQDMDHENMFWYRQDPGLGLRLIYFSYDVKMKEKGDIPEGYSVSREKKERFSLILESASTNQTSMYLCASIEAGAYNEQFFGPGTRLTVL.

This clonotype appeared many times. V and J are TRBV4-3 and TRBJ1-4; TRBD1 matches at 9 bases. Germline loops: CDR1 LGHNA, CDR2 YSLEER. J lost 7 bases, V lost 5 bases, and 5 bases had no gene match. The CDR3 is 14 amino acids. The CDR3 here is CASSFRDRVEKLFF. The CDR3, as DNA: TGCGCCAGCAGCTTCCGGGACAGGGTTGAAAAACTGTTTTTT.

The gene calls are TRBV27 and TRBJ2-7; TRBD2 agrees at 7 bases. Germline trimming cut 5 bases from V and 9 bases from J; bases unmatched to any gene: 16. The length of the CDR3 is 15 residues. Germline V gene sequence: CDR1 MNHEY, CDR2 SMNVEV (reference sequence). CDR3: CASSPNSVGRLGQYF. The CDR3 region has the DNA TGTGCCAGCAGTCCGAACAGCGTCGGGAGGCTAGGGCAGTACTTC.

The chain employs TRBV7-2 and TRBJ1-5; tentative D call: TRBD1 (6 bases). Germline CDR1 is SGHTA and CDR2 is FQGNSA. The CDR3 has 15 residues. V lost 6 bases, J lost 3 bases, and 15 bases lay in between. CDR3 bases: TGTGCCAGCAGTTCTACCGGGACAAACAATCAGCCCCAGCATTTT. It codes for CASSSTGTNNQPQHF.

This chain connects TRBV19 to TRBJ1-6; 11 nucleotides line up with TRBD1. After removal of 5 bases from V and 6 bases from J, the junction contained 9 bases not matched to a gene. Germline-derived CDR1 and CDR2 are LNHDA and SQIVND (reference sequence). The CDR3 runs 17 residues. The CDR3 loop reads CASSPTGDRGVNSPLHF. The CDR3 DNA reads TGTGCCAGTAGTCCAACCGGGGACAGGGGGGTTAATTCACCCCTCCACTTT.

On this clonotype itself: This sequence may be a read error, since a much larger clone differs from it by one base. The chain is built from TRBV4-1 and TRBJ2-7; 9 positions match TRBD2. CDR3 size: 12 residues. Per the germline V gene, CDR1 is MGHRA and CDR2 is YSYEKL. The CDR3 nucleotides read TGCGCCAGCAGCCAGGGACTAGCCGAGCAGTGCTTC. Translated, it gives CASSQGLAEQCF.

This clonotype has ten or more counts. At one end the junction does not follow the germline gene, possibly because of a read error. This chain links TRBV7-8 with TRBJ1-5; unclear D gene. Germline CDR1 is SGHVS and CDR2 is FQNEAQ. The CDR3 loop spans 18 amino acids. This CDR3 is CASSRDGGGIYSDQPQHF. The CDR3 bases are TGTGCCAGCAGCCGCGACGGAGGTGGTATCTATAGCGATCAGCCCCAGCATTTT.

This clonotype was seen more than once but under ten times. The chain carries TRBV28 and TRBJ1-2; no definite D call. V gave up 6 bases and J gave up 3 bases, with 17 bases separating them. The CDR3 length is 15 residues. Germline V gives CDR1 MDHEN, CDR2 SYDVKM. CDR3 sequence reads: CASRGGFTAYYGYTF. Here the CDR3 DNA reads TGTGCCAGCAGGGGAGGGTTTACGGCATACTATGGCTACACCTTC.